This T cell receptor beta chain was sequenced during a study of tumor and adjacent non-tumor tissue in lung cancer. Turning to the study itself: The cohort had around twelve adenocarcinoma, a couple of squamous cell and 1 small cell patients. About 4.17 million productive TCRbeta reads were obtained per sample on average.

Study outcomes and limitations: TCR diversity was significantly greater in tumor than normal lung tissue.

With respect to this clonotype: Its antigen is not known. Germline is not matched at one junction end, which may reflect a read error.

The library came from three nested PCR rounds adapted from ARM-PCR protocols. From the multiplex PCR reads, TCRdb called clonotypes with MiXCR, one entry per CDR3 protein. The sample yields approximately 100,000 distinct CDR3 sequences, 60% to 80% seen once. This sample's RNA came from whole unsorted tissue. This non-tumor lung sample came from over 3 cm beyond the tumor edge. CDR1 and CDR2 (germline): DFQATT, SNEGSKA (reference sequence). The CDR3 has 15 amino acids. This sequence originates from a man aged 25-45 years with non-small cell lung cancer. This chain links TRBV20-1 with TRBJ2-7; D is uncertain. The material sequenced was distant non-tumor lung tissue. The CDR3, as DNA: TGCAGTGCTAGAGATATTTATGAAGAGTTCGGCGAGCGGTACTTC. It is translated as CSARDIYEEFGERYF.